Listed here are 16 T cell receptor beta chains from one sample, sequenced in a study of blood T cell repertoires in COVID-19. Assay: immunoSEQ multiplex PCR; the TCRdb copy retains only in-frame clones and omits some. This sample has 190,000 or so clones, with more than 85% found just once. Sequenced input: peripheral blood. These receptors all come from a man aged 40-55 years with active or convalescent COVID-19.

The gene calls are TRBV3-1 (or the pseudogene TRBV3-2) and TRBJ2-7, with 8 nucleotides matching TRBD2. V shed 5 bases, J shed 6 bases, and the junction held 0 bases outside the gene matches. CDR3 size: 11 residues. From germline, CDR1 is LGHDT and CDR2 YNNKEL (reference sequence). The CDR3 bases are TGTGCCAGCAGCGGACTAGCCGAGCAGTACTTC. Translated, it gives CASSGLAEQYF.

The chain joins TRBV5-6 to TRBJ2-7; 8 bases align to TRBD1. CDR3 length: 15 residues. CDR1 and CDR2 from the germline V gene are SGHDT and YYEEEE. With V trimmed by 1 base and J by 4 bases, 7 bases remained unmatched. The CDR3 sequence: CASSLRAGGLYEQYF. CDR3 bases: TGTGCCAGCAGCTTGAGGGCAGGGGGCCTATACGAGCAGTACTTC.

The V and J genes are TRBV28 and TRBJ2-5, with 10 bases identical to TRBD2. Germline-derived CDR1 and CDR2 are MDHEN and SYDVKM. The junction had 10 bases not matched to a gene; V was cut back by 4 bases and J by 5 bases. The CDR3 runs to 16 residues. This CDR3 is CASSSSGGAGGETQYF. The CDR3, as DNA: TGTGCCAGCAGTTCGAGCGGGGGGGCCGGCGGGGAGACCCAGTACTTC.

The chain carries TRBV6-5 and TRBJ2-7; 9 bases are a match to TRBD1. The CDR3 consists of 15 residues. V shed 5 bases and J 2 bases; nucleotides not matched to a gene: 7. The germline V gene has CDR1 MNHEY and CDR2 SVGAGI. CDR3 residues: CASSPPGQGPYEQYF. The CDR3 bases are TGTGCCAGCAGTCCCCCGGGACAGGGACCCTACGAGCAGTACTTC.

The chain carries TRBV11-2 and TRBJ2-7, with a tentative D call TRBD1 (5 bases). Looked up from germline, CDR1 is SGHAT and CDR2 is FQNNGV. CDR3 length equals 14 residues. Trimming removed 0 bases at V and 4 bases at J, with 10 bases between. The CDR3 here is CASSLDRVRYEQYF. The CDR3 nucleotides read TGTGCCAGCAGCTTAGACAGGGTTAGGTACGAGCAGTACTTC.

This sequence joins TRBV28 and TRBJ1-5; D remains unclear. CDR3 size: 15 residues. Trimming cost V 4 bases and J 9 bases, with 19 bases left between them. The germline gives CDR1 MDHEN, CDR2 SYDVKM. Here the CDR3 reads CASSSLGRASSPQHF. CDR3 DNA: TGTGCCAGCAGTTCTCTTGGGAGGGCCTCCTCGCCCCAGCATTTT.

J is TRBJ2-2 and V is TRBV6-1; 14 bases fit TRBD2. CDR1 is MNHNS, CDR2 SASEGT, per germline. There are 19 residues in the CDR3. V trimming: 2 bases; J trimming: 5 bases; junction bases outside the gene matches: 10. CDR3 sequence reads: CASSERRLAGGPSTGELFF. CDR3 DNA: TGTGCCAGCAGTGAACGTAGACTAGCGGGGGGGCCCTCGACCGGGGAGCTGTTTTTT.

The DNA for the CDR3 is TGTGCCAGCAGTTTGGGGGGGTCATACGAGCAGTACTTC. Protein product: CASSLGGSYEQYF. This sequence joins TRBV12-3 or TRBV12-4 and TRBJ2-7; 7 positions agree with TRBD2. This CDR3 comprises 13 residues. The V segment lost 3 bases and the J segment 4 bases; nucleotides outside the gene matches: 3.

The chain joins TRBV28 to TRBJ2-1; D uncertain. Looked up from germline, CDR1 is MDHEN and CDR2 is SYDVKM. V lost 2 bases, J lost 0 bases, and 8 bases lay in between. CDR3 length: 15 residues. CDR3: CASSLRSSSYNEQFF. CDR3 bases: TGTGCCAGCAGTTTAAGGTCTAGCTCCTACAATGAGCAGTTCTTC.

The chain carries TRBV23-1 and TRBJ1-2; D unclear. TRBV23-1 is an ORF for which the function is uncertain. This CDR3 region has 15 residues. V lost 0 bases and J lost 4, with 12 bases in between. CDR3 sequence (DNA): TGCGCCAGCAGTCAATCCAGAGGGTCCCCCTATGGCTACACCTTC. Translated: CASSQSRGSPYGYTF.

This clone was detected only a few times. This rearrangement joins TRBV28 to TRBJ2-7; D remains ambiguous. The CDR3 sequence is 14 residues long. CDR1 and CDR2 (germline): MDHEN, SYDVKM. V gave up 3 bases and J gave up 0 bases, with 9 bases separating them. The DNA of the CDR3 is TGTGCCAGCAGTTTTCAGTCAACCTCCTACGAGCAGTACTTC. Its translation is CASSFQSTSYEQYF. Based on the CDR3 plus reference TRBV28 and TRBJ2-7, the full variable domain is DVKVTQSSRYLVKRTGEKVFLECVQDMDHENMFWYRQDPGLGLRLIYFSYDVKMKEKGDIPEGYSVSREKKERFSLILESASTNQTSMYLCASSFQSTSYEQYFGPGTRLTVT.

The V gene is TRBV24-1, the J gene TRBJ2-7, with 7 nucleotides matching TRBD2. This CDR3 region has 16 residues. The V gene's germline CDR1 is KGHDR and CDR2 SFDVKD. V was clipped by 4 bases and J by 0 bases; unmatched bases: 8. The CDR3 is CATSDPGGSSSYEQYF. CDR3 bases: TGTGCCACCAGTGACCCCGGGGGGAGCAGCTCCTACGAGCAGTACTTC.

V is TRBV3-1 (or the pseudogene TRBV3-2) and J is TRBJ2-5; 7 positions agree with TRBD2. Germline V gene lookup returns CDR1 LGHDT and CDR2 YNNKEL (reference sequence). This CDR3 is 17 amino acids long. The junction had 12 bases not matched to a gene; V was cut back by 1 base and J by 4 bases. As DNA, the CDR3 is TGTGCCAGCAGCCAAGGCAGATTCTGGGAGGGAGCAGAGACCCAGTACTTC. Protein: CASSQGRFWEGAETQYF.

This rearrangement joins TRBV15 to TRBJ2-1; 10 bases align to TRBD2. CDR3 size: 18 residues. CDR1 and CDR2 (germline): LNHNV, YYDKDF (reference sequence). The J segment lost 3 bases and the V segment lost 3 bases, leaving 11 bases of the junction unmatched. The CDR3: CATSRSRFSGGNYNEQFF. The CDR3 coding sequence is TGTGCCACCAGCAGGTCCAGATTTAGCGGGGGGAACTACAATGAGCAGTTCTTC.

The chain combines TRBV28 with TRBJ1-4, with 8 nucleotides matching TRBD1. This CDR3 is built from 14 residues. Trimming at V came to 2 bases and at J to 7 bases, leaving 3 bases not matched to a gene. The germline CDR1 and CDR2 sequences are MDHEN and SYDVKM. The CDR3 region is CASSLARGPEKLFF. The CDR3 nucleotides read TGTGCCAGCAGTTTAGCCAGGGGGCCTGAAAAACTGTTTTTT.

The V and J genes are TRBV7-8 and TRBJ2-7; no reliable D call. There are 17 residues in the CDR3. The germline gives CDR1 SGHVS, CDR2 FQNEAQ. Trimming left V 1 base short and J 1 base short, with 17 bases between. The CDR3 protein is CASSLGVQANPSYEQYF. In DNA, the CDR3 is TGTGCCAGCAGCTTAGGAGTGCAGGCCAATCCATCCTACGAGCAGTACTTC.